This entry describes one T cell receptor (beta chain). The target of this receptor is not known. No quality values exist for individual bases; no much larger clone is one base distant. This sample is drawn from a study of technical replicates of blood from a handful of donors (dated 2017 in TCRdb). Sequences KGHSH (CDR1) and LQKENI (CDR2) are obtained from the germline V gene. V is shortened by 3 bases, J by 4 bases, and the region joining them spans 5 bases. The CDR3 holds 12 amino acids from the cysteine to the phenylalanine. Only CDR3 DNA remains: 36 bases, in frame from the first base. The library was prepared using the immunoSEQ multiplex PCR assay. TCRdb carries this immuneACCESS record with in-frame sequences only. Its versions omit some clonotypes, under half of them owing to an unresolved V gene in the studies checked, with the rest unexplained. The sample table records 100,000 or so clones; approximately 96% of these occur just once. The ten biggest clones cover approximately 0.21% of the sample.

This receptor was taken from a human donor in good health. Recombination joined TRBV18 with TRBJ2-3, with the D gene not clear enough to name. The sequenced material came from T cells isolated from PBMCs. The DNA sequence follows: TGTGCCAGCTCACCCTATTCAGATACGCAGTATTTT. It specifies CASSPYSDTQYF.